These 23 T cell receptor beta chains were sequenced from one sample in a study of PD-L1 blockade in urothelial cancer. Assay: immunoSEQ multiplex PCR; the TCRdb copy retains only in-frame clones and omits some. Of some 54,000 clones listed, around 82% were seen once; the top ten hold about 6%. The sequencing here drew on PBMCs, taken around atezolizumab (anti-PD-L1) treatment. The receptor set was obtained from a man in his forties or fifties with urothelial cancer.

This clone was observed a few times. The J gene is TRBJ2-7, the V gene TRBV11-2; a possible D gene is TRBD2 (5 bases). The V and J ends lost 1 base and 0 bases respectively, with 7 bases between them. Germline V CDR1 and CDR2: SGHAT, FQNNGV. The CDR3 has 14 residues. The CDR3 sequence: CASSLVGGSYEQYF. CDR3 sequence (DNA): TGTGCCAGCAGCTTAGTTGGAGGCTCCTACGAGCAGTACTTC.

The CDR3 region is CAITTAQGSEAFF. DNA of the CDR3: TGTGCCATCACCACCGCCCAGGGGTCTGAAGCTTTCTTT. The J gene is TRBJ1-1, the V gene TRBV19; a weak D match, TRBD1 (6 bases). The CDR3 length is 13 residues. V shed 10 bases and J shed 6 bases, with 18 bases lying between them. Germline V gives CDR1 LNHDA, CDR2 SQIVND (reference sequence).

V and J are TRBV6-1 and TRBJ2-3, with TRBD2 as a possible D gene (5 bases). This CDR3 spans 14 amino acids. Germline CDR1 is MNHNS and CDR2 is SASEGT. With 5 bases removed from V and 1 base from J, the gap between germline ends came to 10 bases. The chain's CDR3 is CASSRERGTDTQYF. As DNA, the CDR3 is TGTGCCAGCAGTAGGGAGCGAGGCACAGATACGCAGTATTTT.

This clone was recorded only once. The J gene is TRBJ2-7, the V gene TRBV18; possibly TRBD1 for D (6 bases). Trimming took off 6 bases at V and 1 base at J, with 13 bases between the two ends. Germline lookup yields CDR1 KGHSH and CDR2 LQKENI. The CDR3 length is 14 residues. CDR3 sequence (DNA): TGTGCCAGCTCTCCCGCCACAGGGTCCTACGAGCAGTACTTC. This codes for CASSPATGSYEQYF. Combining the CDR3 with reference TRBV18 and TRBJ2-7 gives the whole variable domain NAGVMQNPRHLVRRRGQEARLRCSPMKGHSHVYWYRQLPEEGLKFMVYLQKENIIDESGMPKERFSAEFPKEGPSILRIQQVVRGDSAAYFCASSPATGSYEQYFGPGTRLTVT.

V and J are TRBV28 and TRBJ1-1; 7 bases line up with TRBD1. V was pared by 7 bases and J by 5 bases, with 19 bases of the junction left unmatched. The CDR3 extends over 17 amino acids. In germline, CDR1 is MDHEN, CDR2 SYDVKM. CDR3 residues: CASKRGAGGRGRTEAFF. In DNA, the CDR3 is TGTGCCAGCAAGAGGGGCGCGGGAGGGAGGGGGCGGACTGAAGCTTTCTTT.

The rearrangement uses TRBV11-3 and TRBJ1-1; perhaps TRBD1 as D (5 bases). CDR1 is SGHNT, CDR2 YENEEA, per germline. V was pared by 4 bases and J by 2 bases, with 8 bases between. CDR3 length equals 13 residues. The CDR3 loop is CASSSGVNTEAFF. CDR3 nucleotide sequence: TGTGCCAGCAGCTCGGGGGTAAACACTGAAGCTTTCTTT.

In its sample, this clone was seen a few times. This sequence joins TRBV9 and TRBJ2-5; no definite D call. Germline V gene data show CDR1 as SGDLS and CDR2 as YYNGEE. The V gene lost 4 bases and the J gene lost 4 bases, with 17 bases spanning the gap. The CDR3 totals 15 residues. CDR3 protein: CASSLSGQPGETQYF. The CDR3 region has the DNA TGTGCCAGCAGCCTTTCCGGCCAGCCGGGAGAGACCCAGTACTTC.

This chain uses TRBV28 with TRBJ1-3; maybe TRBD1 (5 bases). The CDR3 is made up of 14 amino acids. Per the germline V gene, CDR1 is MDHEN and CDR2 is SYDVKM. Trimming took off 2 bases at V and 7 bases at J, with 12 bases between the two ends. The CDR3 here is CASSLAGRGNTIYF. For the CDR3, the DNA is TGTGCCAGCAGTTTAGCAGGAAGGGGTAACACCATATATTTT.

The genes are TRBV4-1 and TRBJ1-1; D perhaps matches TRBD1 (6 bases). The CDR3 runs 15 residues. Trimming removed 4 bases from V and 6 bases from J, with 18 bases in between. Per the germline V gene, CDR1 is MGHRA and CDR2 is YSYEKL. The CDR3 DNA follows: TGCGCCAGCAGCCTAGACAGGCGCCCAGGCCCTGAAGCTTTCTTT. Translated: CASSLDRRPGPEAFF.

This rearrangement joins TRBV27 to TRBJ1-2; 9 positions match TRBD1. After removal of 3 bases from V and 8 bases from J, the junction contained 7 bases not matched to a gene. The germline CDR1 and CDR2 sequences are MNHEY and SMNVEV (reference sequence). The CDR3 spans 14 residues. The CDR3 sequence: CASSLNRGRGGYTF. In DNA, the CDR3 is TGTGCCAGCAGTTTGAACAGGGGGCGCGGCGGCTACACCTTC.

This clone occurred once. The V gene is TRBV28, the J gene TRBJ2-3, with TRBD2 matching 9 bases. V was clipped by 6 bases and J by 7 bases; unmatched bases: 8. Germline V gene data show CDR1 as MDHEN and CDR2 as SYDVKM. The CDR3 spans 14 residues. The CDR3 nucleotides are TGTGCCAGCAGGGGCGGGGGGGGATGGAATACGCAGTATTTT. Its protein product is CASRGGGGWNTQYF. The entire variable domain, with the rest obtained from reference TRBV28 and TRBJ2-3, is as follows: DVKVTQSSRYLVKRTGEKVFLECVQDMDHENMFWYRQDPGLGLRLIYFSYDVKMKEKGDIPEGYSVSREKKERFSLILESASTNQTSMYLCASRGGGGWNTQYFGPGTRLTVL.

The rearrangement joins TRBV6-4 to TRBJ2-3; D uncertain. Trimming shortened V by 3 bases and J by 3 bases, and 13 bases separated the two germline ends. The germline V gene encodes CDR1 MRHNA and CDR2 SNTAGT. The CDR3 runs 15 residues. DNA for the CDR3: TGTGCCAGCAGTGAAAGGTGGCACGGGACAGATACGCAGTATTTT. Its translation: CASSERWHGTDTQYF.

V and J are TRBV19 and TRBJ2-4; TRBD1 agrees at 10 bases. The CDR3 is made up of 16 amino acids. J lost 5 bases, V lost 4 bases, and 8 bases had no gene match. Germline V lookup: CDR1 LNHDA, CDR2 SQIVND (reference sequence). CDR3 residues: CASSRAGTGDQNIQYF. CDR3 DNA sequence: TGTGCCAGTAGTAGGGCCGGGACAGGGGATCAAAACATTCAGTACTTC.

The V gene is TRBV9, the J gene TRBJ2-1, with 9 bases matching TRBD2. Germline V gene data show CDR1 as SGDLS and CDR2 as YYNGEE. The CDR3 runs to 19 residues. Germline trimming cut 0 bases from V and 4 bases from J; bases unmatched to any gene: 14. Here the CDR3 reads CASSVEVPTGGRGYNEQFF. The CDR3 DNA follows: TGTGCCAGCAGCGTAGAGGTACCTACAGGCGGGAGGGGTTACAATGAGCAGTTCTTC. Combining the CDR3 with reference TRBV9 and TRBJ2-1 gives the whole variable domain DSGVTQTPKHLITATGQRVTLRCSPRSGDLSVYWYQQSLDQGLQFLIQYYNGEERAKGNILERFSAQQFPDLHSELNLSSLELGDSALYFCASSVEVPTGGRGYNEQFFGPGTRLTVL.

This clone was picked up one time. CDR3 residues: CASSQERASGRVRRREETQYF. CDR3 nucleotides: TGCGCCAGCAGCCAAGAGCGGGCTAGCGGGAGGGTACGGCGGCGCGAAGAGACCCAGTACTTC. This chain joins TRBV4-3 and TRBJ2-5; 12 nucleotides agree with TRBD2. V dropped 0 bases and J dropped 3; count of bases not matched to a gene: 17. CDR1 LGHNA and CDR2 YSLEER come from the germline V gene. CDR3 length: 21 residues.

The count of this clone is one. The rearrangement links TRBV5-1 to TRBJ2-3; D is unresolved. Germline CDR1 is SGHRS and CDR2 is YFSETQ. The CDR3 spans 13 residues. Trimming removed 0 bases from V and 7 bases from J, with 9 bases in between. CDR3: CASSLERLNTQYF. For the CDR3, the DNA is TGCGCCAGCAGCTTGGAGAGGCTGAATACGCAGTATTTT.

The chain couples TRBV4-2 to TRBJ1-5, with 8 bases identical to TRBD1. J was trimmed by 11 bases and V by 0 bases; bases with no gene match: 12. The CDR3 spans 16 residues. In germline, CDR1 is LGHNA, CDR2 YNFKEQ. The CDR3 is CASSQDRTGTSSAQHF. The CDR3, as DNA: TGTGCCAGCAGCCAAGACAGGACAGGGACTTCTAGTGCCCAGCATTTT.

J is TRBJ2-6 and V is TRBV7-3; possible D gene TRBD2, 5 bases. Trimming left V 2 bases short and J 2 bases short, with 13 bases between. CDR1 and CDR2 (germline): SGHTA, FQGTGA. The CDR3 spans 17 residues. The CDR3 here is CASSLESGVAGANVLTF. The DNA for the CDR3 is TGTGCCAGCAGCTTAGAATCCGGGGTAGCTGGGGCCAACGTCCTGACTTTC.

This clone was seen a handful of times. Additional DNA sequences in this sample encode the identical CDR3. J is TRBJ1-1 and V is TRBV28; 7 nucleotides align to TRBD1. Trimming took 6 bases from V and 6 from J; bases not matched to a gene: 7. From germline, CDR1 is MDHEN and CDR2 SYDVKM. This CDR3 comprises 13 residues. CDR3 nucleotide sequence: TGTGCCAGCAGCCTAGGGGGCAGGGCTGAAGCTTTCTTT. Amino acid sequence: CASSLGGRAEAFF.

The chain uses TRBV5-6 and TRBJ1-1; maybe TRBD1 (5 bases). Germline V gives CDR1 SGHDT, CDR2 YYEEEE. V lost 2 bases and J 5 bases, leaving 10 bases between the germline ends. CDR3 length: 13 amino acids. The CDR3 nucleotides read TGTGCCAGCAGCTTCCAGGGTGGTACTGAAGCTTTCTTT. Amino acid sequence: CASSFQGGTEAFF.

The chain recombines TRBV6-5 with TRBJ1-5; 9 bases are shared with TRBD1. Germline V CDR1 and CDR2: MNHEY, SVGAGI. The V and J ends lost 6 bases and 5 bases, in that order; junction bases with no gene match: 2. This CDR3 contains 13 residues. CDR3 in amino acids: CASRRTGDQPQHF. As DNA, the CDR3 is TGTGCCAGCAGAAGGACAGGGGATCAGCCCCAGCATTTT.

The rearrangement joins TRBV5-6 to TRBJ2-1; D is uncertain. In germline, CDR1 is SGHDT, CDR2 YYEEEE. V dropped 4 bases and J dropped 5 bases, with 4 bases sitting between them. The CDR3 covers 11 residues. The CDR3, as DNA: TGTGCCAGCAGCCAGAACAATGAGCAGTTCTTC. This sequence encodes CASSQNNEQFF.

The V and J genes are TRBV19 and TRBJ2-1, with TRBD2 as a possible D gene (5 bases). V lost 7 bases to trimming and J lost 8 bases, with 21 bases between them. Germline-derived CDR1 and CDR2 are LNHDA and SQIVND (reference sequence). This CDR3 region has 15 residues. The CDR3 sequence is CASNSYRGPGDEQFF. Written as DNA, the CDR3 is TGTGCCAGTAACTCTTACCGTGGCCCCGGGGATGAGCAGTTCTTC.